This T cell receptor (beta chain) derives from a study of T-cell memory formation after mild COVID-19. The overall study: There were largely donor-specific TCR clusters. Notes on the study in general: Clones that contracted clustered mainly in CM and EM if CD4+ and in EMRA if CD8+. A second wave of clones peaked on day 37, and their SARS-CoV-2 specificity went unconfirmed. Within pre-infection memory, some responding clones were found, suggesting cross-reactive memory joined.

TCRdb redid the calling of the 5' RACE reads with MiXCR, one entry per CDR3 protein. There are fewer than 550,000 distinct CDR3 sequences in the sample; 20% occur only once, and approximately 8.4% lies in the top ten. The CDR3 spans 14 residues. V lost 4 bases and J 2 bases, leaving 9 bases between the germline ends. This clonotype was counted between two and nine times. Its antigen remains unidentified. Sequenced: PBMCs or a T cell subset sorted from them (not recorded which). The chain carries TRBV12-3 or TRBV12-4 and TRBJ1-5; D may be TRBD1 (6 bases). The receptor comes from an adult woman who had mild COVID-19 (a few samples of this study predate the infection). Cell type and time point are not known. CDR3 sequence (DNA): TGTGCCAGCAGTTATAAGGGGGGCAATCAGCCCCAGCATTTT. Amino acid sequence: CASSYKGGNQPQHF.